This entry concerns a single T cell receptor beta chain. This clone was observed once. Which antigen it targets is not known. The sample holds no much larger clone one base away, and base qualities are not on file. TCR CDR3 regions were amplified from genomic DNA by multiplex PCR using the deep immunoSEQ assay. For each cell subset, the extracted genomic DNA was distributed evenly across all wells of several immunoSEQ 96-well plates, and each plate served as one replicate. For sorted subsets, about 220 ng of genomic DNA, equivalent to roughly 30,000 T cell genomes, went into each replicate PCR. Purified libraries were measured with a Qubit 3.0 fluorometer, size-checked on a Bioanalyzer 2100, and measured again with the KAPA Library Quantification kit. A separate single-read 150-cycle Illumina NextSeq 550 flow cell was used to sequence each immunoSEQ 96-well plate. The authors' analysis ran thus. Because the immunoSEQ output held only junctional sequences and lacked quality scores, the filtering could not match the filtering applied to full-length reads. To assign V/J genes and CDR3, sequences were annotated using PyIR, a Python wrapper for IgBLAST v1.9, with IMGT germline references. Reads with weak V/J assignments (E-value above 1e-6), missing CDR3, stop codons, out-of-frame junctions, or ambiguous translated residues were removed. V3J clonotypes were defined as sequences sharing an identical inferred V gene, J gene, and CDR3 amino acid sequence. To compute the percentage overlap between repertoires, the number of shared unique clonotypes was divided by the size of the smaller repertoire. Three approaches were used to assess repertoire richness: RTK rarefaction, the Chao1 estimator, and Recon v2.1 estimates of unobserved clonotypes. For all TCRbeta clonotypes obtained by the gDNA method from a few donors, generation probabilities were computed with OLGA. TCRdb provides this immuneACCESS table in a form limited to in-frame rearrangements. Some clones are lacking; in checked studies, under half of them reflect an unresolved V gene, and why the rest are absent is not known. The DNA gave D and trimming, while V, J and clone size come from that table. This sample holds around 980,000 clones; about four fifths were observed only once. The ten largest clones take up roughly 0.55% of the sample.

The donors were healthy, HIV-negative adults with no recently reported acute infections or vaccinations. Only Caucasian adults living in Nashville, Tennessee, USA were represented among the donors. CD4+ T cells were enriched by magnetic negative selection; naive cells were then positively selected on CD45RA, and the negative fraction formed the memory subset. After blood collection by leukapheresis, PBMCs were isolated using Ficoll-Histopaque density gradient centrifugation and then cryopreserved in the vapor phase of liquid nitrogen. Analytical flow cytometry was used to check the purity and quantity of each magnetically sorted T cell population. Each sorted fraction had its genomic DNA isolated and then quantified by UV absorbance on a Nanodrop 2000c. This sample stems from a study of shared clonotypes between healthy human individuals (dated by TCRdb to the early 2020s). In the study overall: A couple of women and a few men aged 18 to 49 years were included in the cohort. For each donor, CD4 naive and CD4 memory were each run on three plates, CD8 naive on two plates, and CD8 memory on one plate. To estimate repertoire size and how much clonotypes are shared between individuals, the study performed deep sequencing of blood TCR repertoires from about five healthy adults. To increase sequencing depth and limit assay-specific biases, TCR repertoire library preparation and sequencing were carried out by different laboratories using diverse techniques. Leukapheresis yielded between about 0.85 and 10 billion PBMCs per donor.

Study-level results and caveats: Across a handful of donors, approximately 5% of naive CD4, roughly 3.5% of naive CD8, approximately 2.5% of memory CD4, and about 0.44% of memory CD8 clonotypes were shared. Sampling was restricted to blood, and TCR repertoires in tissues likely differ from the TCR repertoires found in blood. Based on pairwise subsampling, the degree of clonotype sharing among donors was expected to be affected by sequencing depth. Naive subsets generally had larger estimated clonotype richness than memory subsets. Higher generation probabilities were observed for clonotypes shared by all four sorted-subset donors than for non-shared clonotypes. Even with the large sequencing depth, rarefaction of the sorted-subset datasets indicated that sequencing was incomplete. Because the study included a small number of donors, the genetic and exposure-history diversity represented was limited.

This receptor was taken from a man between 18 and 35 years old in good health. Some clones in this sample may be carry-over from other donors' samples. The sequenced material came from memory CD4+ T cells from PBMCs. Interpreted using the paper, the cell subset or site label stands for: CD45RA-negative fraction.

The sequence in DNA is TGTGCCAGCAGCTTACTTGGGGCTGGAGGGGCCGGGGAGCTGTTTTTT. The translation is CASSLLGAGGAGELFF. The rearranged chain carries TRBV7-9 and TRBJ2-2; the D gene is perhaps TRBD2, from 6 matching bases. V loses 2 bases, J loses 6 bases, and the germline ends lie 16 bases apart. Its CDR3 holds 16 amino acids, cysteine through phenylalanine. The sequence is cut down to CDR3 DNA, 48 bases in frame from base 1. Reading the germline V gene (reference sequence) gives CDR1 SEHNR and CDR2 FQNEAQ.